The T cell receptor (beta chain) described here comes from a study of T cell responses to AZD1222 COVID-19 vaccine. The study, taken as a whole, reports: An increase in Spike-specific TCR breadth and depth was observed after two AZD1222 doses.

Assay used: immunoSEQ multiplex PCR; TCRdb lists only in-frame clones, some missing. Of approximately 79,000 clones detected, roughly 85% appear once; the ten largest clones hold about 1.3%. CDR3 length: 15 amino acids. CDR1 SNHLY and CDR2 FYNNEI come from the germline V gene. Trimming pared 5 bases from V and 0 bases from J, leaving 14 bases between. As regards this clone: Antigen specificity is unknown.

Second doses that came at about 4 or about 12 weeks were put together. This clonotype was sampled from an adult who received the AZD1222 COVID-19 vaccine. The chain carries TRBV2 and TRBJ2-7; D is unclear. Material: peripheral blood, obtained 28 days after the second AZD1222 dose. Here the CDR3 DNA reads TGTGCCAGCAGTTTTTCACCTACTCTCTCCTACGAGCAGTACTTC. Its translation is CASSFSPTLSYEQYF.